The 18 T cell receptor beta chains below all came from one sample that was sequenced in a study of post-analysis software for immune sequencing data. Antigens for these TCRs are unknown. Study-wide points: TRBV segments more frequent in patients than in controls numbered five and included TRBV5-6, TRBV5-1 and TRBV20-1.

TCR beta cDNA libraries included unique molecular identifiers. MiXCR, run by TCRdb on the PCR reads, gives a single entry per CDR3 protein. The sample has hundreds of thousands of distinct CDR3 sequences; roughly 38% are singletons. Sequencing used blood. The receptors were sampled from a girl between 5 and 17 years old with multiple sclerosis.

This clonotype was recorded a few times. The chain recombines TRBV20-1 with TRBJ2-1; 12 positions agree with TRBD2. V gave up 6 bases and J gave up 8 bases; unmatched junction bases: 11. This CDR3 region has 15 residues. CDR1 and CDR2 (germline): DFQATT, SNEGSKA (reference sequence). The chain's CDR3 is CSAIPSLAGGDEQFF. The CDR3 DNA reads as TGCAGTGCCATACCCTCGCTAGCGGGGGGGGATGAGCAGTTCTTC.

In nucleotides, the CDR3 is TGTGCCATAGGAGGGACAGGGGGCGCGAACACCGGGGAGCTGTTTTTT. It codes for CAIGGTGGANTGELFF. The rearrangement joins TRBV10-3 to TRBJ2-2, with 12 bases matching TRBD1. The germline gives CDR1 ENHRY, CDR2 SYGVKD. The CDR3 contains 16 residues. The V and J ends lost 9 bases and 0 bases, in that order; junction bases with no gene match: 5.

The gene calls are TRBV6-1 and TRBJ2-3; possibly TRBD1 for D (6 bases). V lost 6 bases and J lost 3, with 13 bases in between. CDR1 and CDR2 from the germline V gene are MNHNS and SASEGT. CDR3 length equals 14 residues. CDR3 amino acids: CASRWGQGTDTQYF. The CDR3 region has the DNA TGTGCCAGCAGATGGGGGCAGGGGACAGATACGCAGTATTTT.

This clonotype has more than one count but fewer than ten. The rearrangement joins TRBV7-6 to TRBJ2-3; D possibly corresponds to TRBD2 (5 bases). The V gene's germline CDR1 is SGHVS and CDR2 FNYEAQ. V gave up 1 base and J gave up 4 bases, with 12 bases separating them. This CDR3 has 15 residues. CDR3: CASSLVGGFSDTQYF. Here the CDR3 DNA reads TGTGCCAGCAGCTTAGTGGGCGGGTTCTCAGATACGCAGTATTTT.

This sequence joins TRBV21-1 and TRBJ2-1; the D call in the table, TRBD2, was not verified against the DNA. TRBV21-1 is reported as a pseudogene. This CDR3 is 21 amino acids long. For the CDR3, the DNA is TGTGCCAGCAGCAGAGGGATCGCTAGCGGGGGCGGGATCGAAGGTTACAATGAGCAGTTCTTC. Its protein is CASSRGIASGGGIEGYNEQFF.

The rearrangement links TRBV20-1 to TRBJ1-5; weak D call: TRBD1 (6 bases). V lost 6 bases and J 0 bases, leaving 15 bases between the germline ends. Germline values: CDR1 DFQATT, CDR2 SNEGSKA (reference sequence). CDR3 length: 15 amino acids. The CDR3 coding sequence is TGCAGTGCCGCGAGGGGGATTGGTAGCAATCAGCCCCAGCATTTT. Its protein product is CSAARGIGSNQPQHF.

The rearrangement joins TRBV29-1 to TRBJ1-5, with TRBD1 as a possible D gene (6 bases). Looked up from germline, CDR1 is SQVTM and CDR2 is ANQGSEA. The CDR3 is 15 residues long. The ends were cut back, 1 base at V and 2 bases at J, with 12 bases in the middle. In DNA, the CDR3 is TGCAGCGTTGAAGTAGGGGGAAGGGGCAATCAGCCCCAGCATTTT. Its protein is CSVEVGGRGNQPQHF.

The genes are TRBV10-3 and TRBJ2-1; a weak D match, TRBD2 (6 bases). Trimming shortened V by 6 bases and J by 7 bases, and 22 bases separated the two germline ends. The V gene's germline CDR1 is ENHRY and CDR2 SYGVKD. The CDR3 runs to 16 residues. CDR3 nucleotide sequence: TGTGCCATCAGGGAAGGGCGGGGACTTGGGTGGAATGAGCAGTTCTTC. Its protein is CAIREGRGLGWNEQFF.

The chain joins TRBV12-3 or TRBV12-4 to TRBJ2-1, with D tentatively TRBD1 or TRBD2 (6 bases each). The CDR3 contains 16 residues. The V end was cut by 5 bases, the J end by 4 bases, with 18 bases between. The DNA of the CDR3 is TGTGCCAGCAGTACACAGACCGAGGGGGGTTACAATGAGCAGTTCTTC. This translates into CASSTQTEGGYNEQFF.

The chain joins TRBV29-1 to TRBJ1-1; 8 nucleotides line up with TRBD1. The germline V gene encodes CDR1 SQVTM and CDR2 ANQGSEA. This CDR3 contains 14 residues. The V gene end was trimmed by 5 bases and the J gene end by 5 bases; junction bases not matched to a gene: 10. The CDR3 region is CSVSQLQGGTEAFF. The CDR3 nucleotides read TGCAGCGTTAGCCAATTACAGGGGGGGACTGAAGCTTTCTTT.

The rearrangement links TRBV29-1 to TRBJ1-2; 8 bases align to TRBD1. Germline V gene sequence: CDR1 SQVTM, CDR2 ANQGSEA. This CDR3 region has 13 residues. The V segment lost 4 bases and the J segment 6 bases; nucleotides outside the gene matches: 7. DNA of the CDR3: TGCAGCGTTGGAGGACAGGGAGGGGATGGCTACACCTTC. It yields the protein CSVGGQGGDGYTF.

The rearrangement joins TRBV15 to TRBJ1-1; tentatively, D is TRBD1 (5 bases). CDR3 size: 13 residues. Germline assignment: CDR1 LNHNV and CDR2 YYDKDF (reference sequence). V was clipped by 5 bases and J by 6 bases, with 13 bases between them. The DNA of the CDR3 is TGTGCCACCAGCGGACAAACGGACTCTGAAGCTTTCTTT. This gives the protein CATSGQTDSEAFF.

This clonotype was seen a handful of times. The CDR3 DNA follows: TGTGCCAGCAGCGTAGGGAGCGGGGGGCCCTACGAGCAGTACTTC. Amino acids: CASSVGSGGPYEQYF. The chain uses TRBV9 and TRBJ2-7, with 9 bases that match TRBD2. Trimming took 0 bases from V and 2 from J; bases not matched to a gene: 3. Germline-derived CDR1 and CDR2 are SGDLS and YYNGEE. There are 15 residues in the CDR3.

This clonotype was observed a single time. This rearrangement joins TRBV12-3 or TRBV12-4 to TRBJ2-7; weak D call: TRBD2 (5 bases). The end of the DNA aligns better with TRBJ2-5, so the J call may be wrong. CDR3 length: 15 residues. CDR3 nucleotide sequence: TGTGCCAGCAGTCAAGCGGCCGCCACCGGGGAGACCCAGTACTTC. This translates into CASSQAAATGETQYF.

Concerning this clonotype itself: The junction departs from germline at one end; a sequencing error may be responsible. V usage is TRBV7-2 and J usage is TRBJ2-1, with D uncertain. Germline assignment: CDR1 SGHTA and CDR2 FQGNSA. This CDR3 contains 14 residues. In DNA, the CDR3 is TGTGCCAGCAGCTACATGCTGGGTTACAATGAGCAGGTCTTC. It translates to CASSYMLGYNEQVF.

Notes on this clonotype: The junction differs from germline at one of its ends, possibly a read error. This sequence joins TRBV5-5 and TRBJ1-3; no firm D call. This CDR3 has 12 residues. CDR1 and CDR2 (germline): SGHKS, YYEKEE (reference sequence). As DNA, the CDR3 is TGTGTCAGCAGCCTTGACCCAAACACCATATATTTT. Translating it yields CVSSLDPNTIYF.

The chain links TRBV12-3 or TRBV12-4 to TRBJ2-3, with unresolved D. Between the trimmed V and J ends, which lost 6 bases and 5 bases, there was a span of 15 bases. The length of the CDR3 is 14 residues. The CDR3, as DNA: TGTGCCAGCAGACCCCCTGGATGGGGAGATACGCAGTATTTT. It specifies CASRPPGWGDTQYF.

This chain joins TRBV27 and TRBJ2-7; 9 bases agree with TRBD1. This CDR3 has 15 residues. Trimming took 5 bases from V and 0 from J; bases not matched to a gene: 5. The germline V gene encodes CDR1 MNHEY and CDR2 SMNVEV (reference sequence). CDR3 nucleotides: TGTGCCAGCAGTGCGCCGGGACAGGGCTCCTACGAGCAGTACGTC. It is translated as CASSAPGQGSYEQYV.